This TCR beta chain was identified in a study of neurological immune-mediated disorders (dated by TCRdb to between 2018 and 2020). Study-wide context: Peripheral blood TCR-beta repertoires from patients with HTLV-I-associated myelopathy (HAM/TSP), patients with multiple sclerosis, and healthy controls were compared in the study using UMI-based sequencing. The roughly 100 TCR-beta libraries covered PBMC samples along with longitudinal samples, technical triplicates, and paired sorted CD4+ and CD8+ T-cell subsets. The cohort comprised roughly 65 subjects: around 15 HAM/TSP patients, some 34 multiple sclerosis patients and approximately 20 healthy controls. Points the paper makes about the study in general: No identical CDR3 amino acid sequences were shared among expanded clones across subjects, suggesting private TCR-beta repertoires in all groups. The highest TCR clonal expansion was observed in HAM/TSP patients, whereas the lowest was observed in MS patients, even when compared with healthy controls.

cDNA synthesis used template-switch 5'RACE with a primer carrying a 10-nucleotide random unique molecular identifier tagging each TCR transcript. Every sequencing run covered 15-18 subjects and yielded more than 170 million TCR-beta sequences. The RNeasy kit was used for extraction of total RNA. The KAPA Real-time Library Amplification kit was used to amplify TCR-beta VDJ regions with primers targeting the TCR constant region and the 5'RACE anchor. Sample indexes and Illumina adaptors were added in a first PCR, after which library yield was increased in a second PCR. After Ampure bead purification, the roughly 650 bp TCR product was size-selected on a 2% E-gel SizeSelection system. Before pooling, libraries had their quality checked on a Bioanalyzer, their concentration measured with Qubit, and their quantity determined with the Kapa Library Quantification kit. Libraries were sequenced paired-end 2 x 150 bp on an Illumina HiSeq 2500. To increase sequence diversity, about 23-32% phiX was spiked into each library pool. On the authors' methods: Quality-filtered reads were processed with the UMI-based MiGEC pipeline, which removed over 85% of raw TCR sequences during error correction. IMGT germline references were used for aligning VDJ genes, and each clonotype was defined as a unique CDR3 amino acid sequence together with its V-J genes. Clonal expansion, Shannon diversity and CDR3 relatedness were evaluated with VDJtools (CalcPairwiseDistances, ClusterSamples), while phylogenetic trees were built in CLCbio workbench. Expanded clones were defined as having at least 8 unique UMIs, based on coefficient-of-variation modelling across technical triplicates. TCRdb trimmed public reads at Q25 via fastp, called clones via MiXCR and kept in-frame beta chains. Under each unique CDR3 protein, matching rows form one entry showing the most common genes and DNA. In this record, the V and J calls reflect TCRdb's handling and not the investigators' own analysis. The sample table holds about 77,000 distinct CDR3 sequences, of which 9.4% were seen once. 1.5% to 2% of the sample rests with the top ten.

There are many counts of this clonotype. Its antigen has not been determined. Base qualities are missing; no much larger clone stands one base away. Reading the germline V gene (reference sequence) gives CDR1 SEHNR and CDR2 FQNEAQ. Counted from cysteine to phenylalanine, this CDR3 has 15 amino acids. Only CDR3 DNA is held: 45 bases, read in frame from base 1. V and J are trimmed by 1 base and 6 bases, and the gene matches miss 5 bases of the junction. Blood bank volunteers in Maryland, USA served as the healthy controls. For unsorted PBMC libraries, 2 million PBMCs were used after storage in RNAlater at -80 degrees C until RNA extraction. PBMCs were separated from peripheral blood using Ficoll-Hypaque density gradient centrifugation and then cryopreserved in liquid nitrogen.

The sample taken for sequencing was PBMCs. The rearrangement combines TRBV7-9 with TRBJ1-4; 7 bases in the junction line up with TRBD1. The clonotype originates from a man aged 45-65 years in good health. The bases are TGTGCCAGCAGCTTAGGAGGGGGCGCGGATGAAAAACTGTTTTTT. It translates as CASSLGGGADEKLFF.